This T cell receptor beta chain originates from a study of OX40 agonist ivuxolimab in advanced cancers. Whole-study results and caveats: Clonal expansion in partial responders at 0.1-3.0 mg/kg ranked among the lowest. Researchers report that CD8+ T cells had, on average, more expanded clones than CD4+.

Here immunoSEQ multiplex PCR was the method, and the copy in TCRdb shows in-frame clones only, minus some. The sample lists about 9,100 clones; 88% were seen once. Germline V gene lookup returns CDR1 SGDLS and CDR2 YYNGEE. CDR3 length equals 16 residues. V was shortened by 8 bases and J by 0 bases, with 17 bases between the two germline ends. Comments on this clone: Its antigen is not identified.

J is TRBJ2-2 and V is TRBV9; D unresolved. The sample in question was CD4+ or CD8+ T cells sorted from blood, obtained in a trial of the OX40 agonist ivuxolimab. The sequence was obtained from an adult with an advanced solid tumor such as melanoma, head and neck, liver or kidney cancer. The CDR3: CASNDEAGSNTGELFF. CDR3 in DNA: TGTGCCAGTAACGATGAGGCAGGATCGAACACCGGGGAGCTGTTTTTT.